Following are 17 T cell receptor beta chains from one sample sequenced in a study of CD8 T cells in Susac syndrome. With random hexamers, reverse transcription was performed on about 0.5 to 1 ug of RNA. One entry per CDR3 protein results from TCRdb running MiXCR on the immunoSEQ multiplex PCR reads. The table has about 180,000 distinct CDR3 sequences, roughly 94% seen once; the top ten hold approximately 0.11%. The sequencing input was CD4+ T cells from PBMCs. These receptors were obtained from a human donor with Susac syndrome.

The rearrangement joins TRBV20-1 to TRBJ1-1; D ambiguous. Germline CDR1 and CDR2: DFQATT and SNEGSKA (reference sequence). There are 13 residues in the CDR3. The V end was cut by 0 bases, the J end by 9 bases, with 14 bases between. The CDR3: CSARDPPNPQAFF. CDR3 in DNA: TGCAGTGCTAGAGACCCGCCGAACCCGCAAGCTTTCTTT.

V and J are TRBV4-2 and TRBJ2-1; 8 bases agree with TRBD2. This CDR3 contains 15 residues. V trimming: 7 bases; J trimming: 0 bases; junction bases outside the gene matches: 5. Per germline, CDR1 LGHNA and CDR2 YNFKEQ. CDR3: CASTLSGSSYNEQFF. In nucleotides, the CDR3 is TGTGCCAGCACCCTGAGCGGGAGCTCCTACAATGAGCAGTTCTTC.

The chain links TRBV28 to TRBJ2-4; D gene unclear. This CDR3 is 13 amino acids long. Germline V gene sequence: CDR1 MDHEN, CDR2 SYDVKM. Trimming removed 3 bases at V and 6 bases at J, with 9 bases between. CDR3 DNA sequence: TGTGCCAGCAGTTTCGGCGTGGTAAACATTCAGTACTTC. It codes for CASSFGVVNIQYF.

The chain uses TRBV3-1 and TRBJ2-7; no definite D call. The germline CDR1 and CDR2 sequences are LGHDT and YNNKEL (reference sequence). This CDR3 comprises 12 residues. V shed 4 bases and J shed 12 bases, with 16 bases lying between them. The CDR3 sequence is CASSRENRSPYF. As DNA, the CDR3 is TGTGCCAGCAGCCGAGAAAATAGATCTCCGTACTTC.

The DNA of the CDR3 is TGCAGTGCTAGGGGAGCGGGGGGGCACACAGATACGCAGTATTTT. Protein product: CSARGAGGHTDTQYF. The chain couples TRBV20-1 to TRBJ2-3, with 10 bases that match TRBD2. V was clipped by 3 bases and J by 2 bases; unmatched bases: 5. The CDR3 has 15 residues. Germline-derived CDR1 and CDR2 are DFQATT and SNEGSKA (reference sequence).

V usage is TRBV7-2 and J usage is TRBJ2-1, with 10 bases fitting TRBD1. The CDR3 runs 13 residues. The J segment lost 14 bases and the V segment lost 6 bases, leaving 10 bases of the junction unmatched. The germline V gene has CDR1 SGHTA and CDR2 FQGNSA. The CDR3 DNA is TGTGCCAGCAGACCCCGACAGGGGGCCAAGAAGTTCTTC. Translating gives CASRPRQGAKKFF.

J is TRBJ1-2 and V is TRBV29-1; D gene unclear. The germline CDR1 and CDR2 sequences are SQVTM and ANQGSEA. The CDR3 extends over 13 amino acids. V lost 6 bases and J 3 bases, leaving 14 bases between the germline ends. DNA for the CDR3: TGCAGCGTCACGCCCCAGGTTGACTATGGCTACACCTTC. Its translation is CSVTPQVDYGYTF. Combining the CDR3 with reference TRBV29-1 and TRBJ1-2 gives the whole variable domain SAVISQKPSRDICQRGTSLTIQCQVDSQVTMMFWYRQQPGQSLTLIATANQGSEATYESGFVIDKFPISRPNLTFSTLTVSNMSPEDSSIYLCSVTPQVDYGYTFGSGTRLTVV.

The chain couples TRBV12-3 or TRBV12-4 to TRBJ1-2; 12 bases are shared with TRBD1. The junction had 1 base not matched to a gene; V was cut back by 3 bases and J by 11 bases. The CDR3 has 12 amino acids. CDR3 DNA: TGTGCCAGCAGTTTGGGACAGGGGGCATACACCTTC. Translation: CASSLGQGAYTF.

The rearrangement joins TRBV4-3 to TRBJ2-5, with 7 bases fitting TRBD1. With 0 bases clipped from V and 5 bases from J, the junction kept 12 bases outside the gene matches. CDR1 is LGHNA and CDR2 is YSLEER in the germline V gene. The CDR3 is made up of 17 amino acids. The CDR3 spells CASSQDPSTGFGETQYF. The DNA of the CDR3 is TGCGCCAGCAGCCAAGATCCTTCGACAGGGTTTGGGGAGACCCAGTACTTC.

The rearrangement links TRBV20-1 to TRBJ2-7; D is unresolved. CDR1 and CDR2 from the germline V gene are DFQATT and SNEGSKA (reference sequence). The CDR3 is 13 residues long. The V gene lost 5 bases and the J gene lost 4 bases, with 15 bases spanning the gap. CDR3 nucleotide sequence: TGCAGTGCTTACCGACCCCAAGGGTACGAGCAGTACTTC. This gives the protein CSAYRPQGYEQYF.

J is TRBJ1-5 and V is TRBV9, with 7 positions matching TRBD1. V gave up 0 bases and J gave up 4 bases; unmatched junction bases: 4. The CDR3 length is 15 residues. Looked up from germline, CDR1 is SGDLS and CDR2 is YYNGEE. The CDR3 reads CASSVEGARNQPQHF. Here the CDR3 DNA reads TGTGCCAGCAGCGTAGAGGGGGCGAGAAATCAGCCCCAGCATTTT. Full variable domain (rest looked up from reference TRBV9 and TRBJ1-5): DSGVTQTPKHLITATGQRVTLRCSPRSGDLSVYWYQQSLDQGLQFLIQYYNGEERAKGNILERFSAQQFPDLHSELNLSSLELGDSALYFCASSVEGARNQPQHFGDGTRLSIL.

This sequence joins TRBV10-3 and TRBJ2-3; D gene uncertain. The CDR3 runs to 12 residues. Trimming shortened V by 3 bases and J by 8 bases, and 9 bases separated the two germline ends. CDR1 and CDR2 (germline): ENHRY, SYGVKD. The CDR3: CAISDTRVTQYF. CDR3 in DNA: TGTGCCATCAGTGACACTCGGGTTACGCAGTATTTT.

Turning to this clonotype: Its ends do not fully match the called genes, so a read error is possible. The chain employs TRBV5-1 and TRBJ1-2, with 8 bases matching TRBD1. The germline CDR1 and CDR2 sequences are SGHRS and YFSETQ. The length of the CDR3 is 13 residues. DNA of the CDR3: TGCGCCAGCAGCTTTGAACCCGGACAGGGAGAGGCCTTC. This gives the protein CASSFEPGQGEAF.

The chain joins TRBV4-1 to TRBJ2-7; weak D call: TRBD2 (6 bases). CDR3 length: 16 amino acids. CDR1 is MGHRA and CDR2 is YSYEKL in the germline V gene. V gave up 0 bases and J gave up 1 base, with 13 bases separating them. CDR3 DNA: TGCGCCAGCAGCCAAGAGTGGGGGGATCTATCCTACGAGCAGTACTTC. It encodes CASSQEWGDLSYEQYF.

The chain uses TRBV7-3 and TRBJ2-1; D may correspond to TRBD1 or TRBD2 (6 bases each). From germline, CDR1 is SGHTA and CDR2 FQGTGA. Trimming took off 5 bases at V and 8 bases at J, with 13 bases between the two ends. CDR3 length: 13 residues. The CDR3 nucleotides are TGTGCCAGCAGCACCAACGGGGGCTATGAGCAGTTCTTC. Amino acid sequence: CASSTNGGYEQFF.

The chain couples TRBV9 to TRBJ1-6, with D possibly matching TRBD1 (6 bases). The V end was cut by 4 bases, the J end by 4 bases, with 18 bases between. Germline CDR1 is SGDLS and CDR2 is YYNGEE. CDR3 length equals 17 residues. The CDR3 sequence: CASSKGGGAGYNSPLHF. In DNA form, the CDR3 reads TGTGCCAGCAGCAAAGGCGGGGGGGCAGGGTATAATTCACCCCTCCACTTT.

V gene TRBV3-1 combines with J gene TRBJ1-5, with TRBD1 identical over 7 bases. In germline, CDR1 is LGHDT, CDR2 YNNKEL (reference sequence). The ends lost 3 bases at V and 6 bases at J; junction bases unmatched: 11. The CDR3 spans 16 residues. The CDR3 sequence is CASSHFGQGGGQPQHF. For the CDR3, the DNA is TGTGCCAGCAGCCACTTTGGTCAGGGGGGCGGTCAGCCCCAGCATTTT.